One and the same sample provided the 23 T cell receptor beta chains below, sequenced in a study of cytomegalovirus exposure and HLA in healthy donors. The PCR contained 60 Vbeta and 13 Jbeta primers. The protocol was immunoSEQ multiplex PCR, while the TCRdb copy is restricted to in-frame clones and leaves out a portion. The table has roughly 190,000 clones, around 81% seen once. The sample taken for sequencing was PBMCs. Source of these receptors: a woman aged 45-65 years in good health and CMV-seropositive.

The chain employs TRBV4-2 and TRBJ1-4, with D uncertain. Germline CDR1 reads LGHNA; CDR2 reads YNFKEQ. V lost 0 bases, J lost 4 bases, and 9 bases lay in between. The CDR3 spans 15 residues. CDR3 amino acids: CASSQDLRINEKLFF. The CDR3 DNA reads as TGTGCCAGCAGCCAAGATCTCAGGATTAATGAAAAACTGTTTTTT.

The chain couples TRBV5-4 to TRBJ1-4, with 7 positions matching TRBD1. The CDR3 spans 14 residues. The trim removed 4 bases at V and 4 bases at J, leaving 4 bases unmatched. Germline CDR1 SGHNT, CDR2 YYREEE (reference sequence). CDR3 nucleotide sequence: TGTGCCAGCAGCCCCGGACAGGATAATGAAAAACTGTTTTTT. Protein sequence: CASSPGQDNEKLFF.

The chain is built from TRBV7-9 and TRBJ1-4, with TRBD1 identical over 11 bases. The CDR3 length is 16 residues. CDR1 is SEHNR and CDR2 is FQNEAQ in the germline V gene (reference sequence). Trimming took 3 bases from V and 1 from J; bases not matched to a gene: 1. The CDR3 here is CASSLGQGETNEKLFF. The CDR3 region has the DNA TGTGCCAGCAGCTTGGGACAGGGGGAAACTAATGAAAAACTGTTTTTT. Full variable domain (missing parts from reference TRBV7-9 and TRBJ1-4): DTGVSQNPRHKITKRGQNVTFRCDPISEHNRLYWYRQTLGQGPEFLTYFQNEAQLEKSRLLSDRFSAERPKGSFSTLEIQRTEQGDSAMYLCASSLGQGETNEKLFFGSGTQLSVL.

The genes are TRBV5-1 and TRBJ1-2; 10 nucleotides line up with TRBD1. Germline V gives CDR1 SGHRS, CDR2 YFSETQ. V shed 4 bases, J shed 6 bases, and the junction held 3 bases outside the gene matches. The CDR3 runs 13 residues. The CDR3 loop reads CASSRQGADGYTF. CDR3 nucleotide sequence: TGCGCCAGCAGCCGACAGGGGGCTGATGGCTACACCTTC.

J is TRBJ2-3 and V is TRBV6-5; D ambiguous. Germline-derived CDR1 and CDR2 are MNHEY and SVGAGI. Trimming left V 4 bases short and J 4 bases short, with 9 bases between. The CDR3 runs 13 residues. CDR3 amino acids: CASSLSSADTQYF. The CDR3 DNA sequence: TGTGCCAGCAGTTTGAGTTCCGCAGATACGCAGTATTTT.

The chain joins TRBV7-7 to TRBJ2-1; 8 bases are shared with TRBD1. V lost 1 base and J lost 7; bases outside the gene matches: 6. This CDR3 spans 15 amino acids. Germline loops: CDR1 SSHAT, CDR2 FNYEAQ (reference sequence). The CDR3, as DNA: TGTGCCAGCAGCTTAGGACAGGGGACTTTGAATGAGCAGTTCTTC. Its protein is CASSLGQGTLNEQFF.

The V gene is TRBV30, the J gene TRBJ1-1; D is uncertain. V gave up 0 bases and J gave up 1 base, with 6 bases separating them. Germline CDR1 GTSNPN, CDR2 SVGIG (reference sequence). This CDR3 has 13 residues. Here the CDR3 reads CAWSVQSNTEAFF. In DNA form, the CDR3 reads TGTGCCTGGAGTGTACAGTCGAACACTGAAGCTTTCTTT.

A single count supports this clone. The CDR3 is CASSPTSGEGEKLFF. CDR3 coding DNA: TGTGCCAGCTCACCGACCTCAGGGGAAGGAGAAAAACTGTTTTTT. The rearrangement uses TRBV18 and TRBJ1-4; D perhaps matches TRBD1 (6 bases). Germline CDR1 KGHSH, CDR2 LQKENI. The length of the CDR3 is 15 residues. V was trimmed by 3 bases and J by 8 bases, leaving 16 bases between them.

Concerning this clone itself: The junction shows a germline mismatch at one end, possibly a read error. This chain joins TRBV6-5 and TRBJ2-1; D may be TRBD1 (5 bases). The CDR3 sequence is 12 residues long. Germline V lookup: CDR1 MNHEY, CDR2 SVGAGI. CDR3 DNA: TGTGCCAGCAGCCAGGGCTACAATGAGCCGTTCTTC. Translating it yields CASSQGYNEPFF.

The CDR3 DNA is TGCGCCAGTGGACAGGGACCCAGCAGGATTGAGCAGTTCTTC. This codes for CASGQGPSRIEQFF. The gene calls are TRBV5-1 and TRBJ2-1; 8 nucleotides line up with TRBD1. Germline CDR1 and CDR2: SGHRS and YFSETQ. The CDR3 covers 14 residues. After removal of 8 bases from V and 9 bases from J, the junction contained 13 bases not matched to a gene.

V usage is TRBV7-3 and J usage is TRBJ2-4; a possible D gene is TRBD1 (6 bases). The CDR3 runs to 17 residues. Germline loops: CDR1 SGHTA, CDR2 FQGTGA. V lost 5 bases and J lost 1, with 18 bases in between. CDR3 DNA sequence: TGTGCCAGCAGCCCCTTGGGGGCTAGAGGGGCCAAAAACATTCAGTACTTC. It yields the protein CASSPLGARGAKNIQYF.

This sequence joins TRBV19 and TRBJ1-1; 9 bases are a match to TRBD1. J was trimmed by 1 base and V by 4 bases; bases with no gene match: 10. Germline CDR1 is LNHDA and CDR2 is SQIVND (reference sequence). This CDR3 comprises 17 residues. The chain's CDR3 is CASSTQGQGGWNTEAFF. Written as DNA, the CDR3 is TGTGCCAGTAGTACCCAGGGACAGGGAGGATGGAACACTGAAGCTTTCTTT.

The chain recombines TRBV27 with TRBJ2-7; D possibly corresponds to TRBD1 (6 bases). V lost 2 bases and J lost 5, with 13 bases in between. From germline, CDR1 is MNHEY and CDR2 SMNVEV (reference sequence). The CDR3 is made up of 14 amino acids. The CDR3 loop is CASSLNRVVDEQYF. The CDR3, as DNA: TGTGCCAGCAGTTTAAACAGGGTAGTTGACGAGCAGTACTTC.

This clone was found a few times. The chain has TRBV5-6 and TRBJ2-1; 9 bases are a match to TRBD1. CDR3 length: 15 residues. The germline gives CDR1 SGHDT, CDR2 YYEEEE. After removal of 4 bases from V and 4 bases from J, the junction contained 6 bases not matched to a gene. In DNA, the CDR3 is TGTGCCAGCAGCCGCGGGACAGGGATATACAATGAGCAGTTCTTC. It encodes CASSRGTGIYNEQFF.

A remark on this clone: Relative to the germline gene, one junction end is altered; a read error may explain this. V and J are TRBV6-4 and TRBJ2-3; D possibly corresponds to TRBD1 (5 bases). This CDR3 has 13 amino acids. Per germline, CDR1 MRHNA and CDR2 SNTAGT. The CDR3 spells CWVAQGKGDTQYF. CDR3 DNA sequence: TGCTGGGTGGCCCAGGGAAAGGGAGATACGCAGTATTTT.

Written as DNA, the CDR3 is TGCGCCAGCAGCCCTCTAGGCACCGCCGAATCACCCCTCCACTTT. This translates into CASSPLGTAESPLHF. The V gene is TRBV4-1, the J gene TRBJ1-6; D unresolved. The CDR3 is made up of 15 amino acids. Looked up from germline, CDR1 is MGHRA and CDR2 is YSYEKL. V lost 4 bases to trimming and J lost 10 bases, with 17 bases between them.

The chain links TRBV10-3 to TRBJ1-1; possibly TRBD1 for D (5 bases). This CDR3 contains 14 residues. CDR1 ENHRY and CDR2 SYGVKD come from the germline V gene. Trimming shortened V by 0 bases and J by 6 bases, and 11 bases separated the two germline ends. For the CDR3, the DNA is TGTGCCATCAGTGAGTCCTGGGGGAGGGCTGAAGCTTTCTTT. Translation gives CAISESWGRAEAFF.

V usage is TRBV6-5 and J usage is TRBJ2-1; D may be TRBD2 (6 bases). Germline CDR1 is MNHEY and CDR2 is SVGAGI. The V and J ends lost 5 bases and 9 bases respectively, with 14 bases between them. This CDR3 has 13 residues. CDR3: CASSTGASVEQFF. The CDR3 DNA reads TGTGCCAGCAGTACGGGAGCTAGCGTTGAGCAGTTCTTC.

V usage is TRBV10-3 and J usage is TRBJ2-3; tentatively, D is TRBD2 (5 bases). Trimming pared 0 bases from V and 4 bases from J, leaving 14 bases between. The CDR3 covers 16 residues. CDR1 and CDR2 (germline): ENHRY, SYGVKD. CDR3 loop: CAISESTKGPPDTQYF. CDR3 sequence (DNA): TGTGCCATCAGTGAGTCGACTAAGGGCCCTCCAGATACGCAGTATTTT.

The rearrangement joins TRBV7-6 to TRBJ2-7, with no clear D. Germline V gives CDR1 SGHVS, CDR2 FNYEAQ. The germline V and J ends were trimmed by 0 bases and 5 bases, with 8 bases remaining between them. The CDR3 is 13 residues long. The CDR3 nucleotides read TGTGCCAGCAGCTTAGCGGAGTTGAACGAGCAGTACTTC. Protein: CASSLAELNEQYF.

CDR3 sequence: CASRTDRPNQPQHF. In nucleotides, the CDR3 is TGTGCCAGTAGGACGGACAGACCCAATCAGCCCCAGCATTTT. This chain links TRBV19 with TRBJ1-5, with D possibly TRBD1 on 6 matching bases. Germline values: CDR1 LNHDA, CDR2 SQIVND (reference sequence). This CDR3 spans 14 amino acids. The ends were cut back, 6 bases at V and 3 bases at J, with 12 bases in the middle.

The chain combines TRBV7-6 with TRBJ1-5; maybe TRBD1 (6 bases). Between the trimmed V and J ends, which lost 5 bases and 6 bases, there was a span of 14 bases. The CDR3 extends over 14 amino acids. In germline, CDR1 is SGHVS, CDR2 FNYEAQ. CDR3: CASSLGGLGQPQHF. CDR3 nucleotide sequence: TGTGCCAGCAGCCTCGGGGGGCTCGGTCAGCCCCAGCATTTT.

This clone was picked up one time. The chain uses TRBV5-1 and TRBJ2-2; 12 bases map to TRBD2. This CDR3 is built from 15 residues. Germline loops: CDR1 SGHRS, CDR2 YFSETQ. V lost 4 bases to trimming and J lost 4 bases; unmatched junction nucleotides: 2. The CDR3 region is CASSTSGGRTGELFF. CDR3 sequence (DNA): TGCGCCAGCAGCACTAGCGGGGGGCGCACCGGGGAGCTGTTTTTT.